What follows are 17 T cell receptor beta chains derived from one specimen sequenced in a study of T cells after yellow fever vaccination. TCRdb analysed the 5' RACE reads with MiXCR anew, one entry per CDR3 protein. This repertoire shows about 580,000 distinct CDR3 sequences, 17% found once; its top ten account for 17%. Sequences were derived from PBMCs, sampled about 5 days after the first yellow fever vaccination. All receptors come from a man aged 18 to 30 who received the YFV17D yellow fever vaccine.

In its sample, this clonotype was seen a few times. The genes are TRBV2 and TRBJ2-2; D remains ambiguous. The V gene's germline CDR1 is SNHLY and CDR2 FYNNEI. This CDR3 is built from 18 residues. With 0 bases removed from V and 4 bases from J, the gap between germline ends came to 18 bases. CDR3 amino acids: CASSEALLIVRGTGELFF. In DNA, the CDR3 is TGTGCCAGCAGTGAAGCGCTTTTGATAGTAAGAGGCACCGGGGAGCTGTTTTTT.

The V gene is TRBV5-5, the J gene TRBJ1-2; TRBD1 is a possible D gene (5 bases). This CDR3 is 13 amino acids long. The germline V and J ends were trimmed by 0 bases and 13 bases, with 16 bases remaining between them. CDR1 and CDR2 from the germline V gene are SGHKS and YYEKEE (reference sequence). CDR3 protein: CASSLGLSKGATF. DNA of the CDR3: TGTGCCAGCAGCTTGGGACTCTCCAAAGGGGCCACCTTC.

This clonotype has a handful of counts. The chain has TRBV7-2 and TRBJ1-4; D gene unclear. The CDR3 has 13 amino acids. Germline values: CDR1 SGHTA, CDR2 FQGNSA. V dropped 5 bases and J dropped 8 bases, with 12 bases sitting between them. CDR3 sequence: CASSRGSTEKLFF. The CDR3 DNA is TGTGCCAGCAGCCGAGGGTCAACGGAAAAACTGTTTTTT.

This clonotype was seen only a few times. For the CDR3, the DNA is TGTGCCAGCAGCCACTTTCGCGGGGGGAGCACAGATACGCAGTATTTT. It translates to CASSHFRGGSTDTQYF. The chain recombines TRBV5-6 with TRBJ2-3; the match to TRBD2 covers 8 bases. Losses at the gene ends were 4 bases for V and 0 bases for J; bases not matched to a gene: 7. This CDR3 has 16 residues. Germline CDR1 and CDR2: SGHDT and YYEEEE.

This clonotype was counted between two and nine times. This chain uses TRBV7-6 with TRBJ2-7; the D gene is possibly TRBD1 (5 bases). From germline, CDR1 is SGHVS and CDR2 FNYEAQ. Trimming left V 3 bases short and J 6 bases short, with 12 bases between. The CDR3 length is 13 residues. The CDR3 region is CASSFAEDTEQYV. DNA for the CDR3: TGTGCCAGCAGCTTTGCTGAGGACACCGAGCAGTACGTC.

This clonotype has only a few counts. The rearrangement uses TRBV24-1 and TRBJ2-3; D gene uncertain. The CDR3 extends over 15 amino acids. The germline V gene has CDR1 KGHDR and CDR2 SFDVKD. The V end lost 1 base, the J end lost 1 base, and 8 bases lay between the germline ends. In nucleotides, the CDR3 is TGTGCCACCAGTGATTTACAAGGAGGCACAGATACGCAGTATTTT. Translated: CATSDLQGGTDTQYF.

This clonotype was seen more than once but under ten times. V usage is TRBV7-9 and J usage is TRBJ2-3, with TRBD2 identical over 7 bases. J was trimmed by 5 bases and V by 7 bases; bases with no gene match: 15. This CDR3 has 16 residues. Germline CDR1 is SEHNR and CDR2 is FQNEAQ (reference sequence). The CDR3 spells CASIKKAGDSVDTQYF. DNA of the CDR3: TGTGCCAGCATCAAAAAGGCGGGAGATTCAGTAGATACGCAGTATTTT.

The chain has TRBV5-1 and TRBJ1-6; 7 bases agree with TRBD1. The CDR3 loop spans 15 amino acids. Trimming removed 1 base from V and 7 bases from J; junction bases left unmatched: 5. Per the germline V gene, CDR1 is SGHRS and CDR2 is YFSETQ. The DNA of the CDR3 is TGCGCCAGCAGCTTGAGCGGGACAGAGAATTCACCCCTCCACTTT. This encodes CASSLSGTENSPLHF.

This clonotype was seen a few times. CDR3 nucleotide sequence: TGCAGTGCGAAAAGAGCCCTAGTCTGGGATGAGCAGTTCTTC. Residues: CSAKRALVWDEQFF. The chain is built from TRBV20-1 and TRBJ2-1; D is ambiguous. V dropped 6 bases and J dropped 8 bases, with 20 bases sitting between them. Germline CDR1 reads DFQATT; CDR2 reads SNEGSKA (reference sequence). The CDR3 is made up of 14 amino acids.

The chain carries TRBV6-2 or TRBV6-3 and TRBJ2-3; no clear D. The CDR3 length is 14 residues. Germline CDR1 and CDR2: MNHEY and SVGEGT. V lost 0 bases and J lost 3, with 7 bases in between. Written as DNA, the CDR3 is TGTGCCAGCAGTTACTCCGTGGGAACAGATACGCAGTATTTT. Protein sequence: CASSYSVGTDTQYF.

There are a few counts of this clonotype. The chain carries TRBV10-1 and TRBJ2-5, with 8 bases lining up with TRBD2. The CDR3 runs to 16 residues. Germline assignment: CDR1 WNHNN and CDR2 SYGVQD (reference sequence). V lost 6 bases to trimming and J lost 4 bases; unmatched junction nucleotides: 13. The CDR3 DNA is TGCGCCAGCAGCGATAGCGGGGCGCCCCTCGGAGAGACCCAGTACTTC. Translating it yields CASSDSGAPLGETQYF.

In this sample, this clonotype turned up a few times. The chain couples TRBV15 to TRBJ1-4; 9 bases align to TRBD1. The trim removed 4 bases at V and 5 bases at J, leaving 2 bases unmatched. The CDR3 is 14 amino acids. CDR1 is LNHNV, CDR2 YYDKDF, per germline (reference sequence). DNA of the CDR3: TGTGCCACCAGCAACAGGGGGCAAAATGAAAAACTGTTTTTT. The encoded protein is CATSNRGQNEKLFF.

This chain joins TRBV7-9 and TRBJ2-5, with D possibly matching TRBD2 (6 bases). The germline V gene encodes CDR1 SEHNR and CDR2 FQNEAQ (reference sequence). Deletions cut 8 bases from V and 4 bases from J, with 11 bases between. CDR3 length: 12 amino acids. The CDR3 spells CASLGRGETQYF. CDR3 nucleotide sequence: TGTGCCAGCCTAGGGCGGGGAGAGACCCAGTACTTC.

The gene calls are TRBV7-6 and TRBJ2-1; D may correspond to TRBD1 or TRBD2 (5 bases each). The germline gives CDR1 SGHVS, CDR2 FNYEAQ. V dropped 4 bases and J dropped 0 bases, with 19 bases sitting between them. The CDR3 is 18 residues long. As DNA, the CDR3 is TGTGCCAGCAGCTCCATCGGGGCAACACGCTCCTCCTACAATGAGCAGTTCTTC. This sequence encodes CASSSIGATRSSYNEQFF.

A remark on this clonotype: At one end the junction does not follow the germline gene, possibly because of a read error. J is TRBJ2-3 and V is TRBV15; D ambiguous. In germline, CDR1 is LNHNV, CDR2 YYDKDF (reference sequence). This CDR3 is 12 amino acids long. The CDR3 protein is CASSRAPDTQYF. The CDR3 DNA reads as TGTGCCTCCAGCAGAGCTCCAGATACGCAGTATTTT.

This chain links TRBV18 with TRBJ2-7; D is unclear. The CDR3 is made up of 15 amino acids. CDR1 KGHSH and CDR2 LQKENI come from the germline V gene. Deletions cut 3 bases from V and 0 bases from J, with 12 bases between. DNA for the CDR3: TGTGCCAGCTCACCTGGAACCTCAAACTCCTACGAGCAGTACTTC. This gives the protein CASSPGTSNSYEQYF.

The chain recombines TRBV20-1 with TRBJ1-2; 9 bases fit TRBD1. V trimming: 6 bases; J trimming: 3 bases; junction bases outside the gene matches: 8. Germline V lookup: CDR1 DFQATT, CDR2 SNEGSKA (reference sequence). The length of the CDR3 is 14 residues. The CDR3 region has the DNA TGCAGTGCCCTGGGGACAGGGCCACACTATGGCTACACCTTC. Translated: CSALGTGPHYGYTF.